The 29 T cell receptor beta chains below come from one sample, sequenced in a study of T cells in Graves' hyperthyroidism and ophthalmopathy. Amplification targeted TCR beta CDR3 regions from RNA transcripts. The primer set for the first-round RT-PCR of the TCR CDR3 was HTBI. TCRdb reprocessed the multiplex PCR reads with MiXCR, giving one entry per CDR3 protein. The sample gives approximately 400,000 distinct CDR3 sequences, about 15% of which show up once; 7.5% to 8% is in the top ten. Sequences were obtained from blood. The receptors were gathered from a woman under 30 with Graves' hyperthyroidism.

This clonotype was picked up many times. The chain links TRBV24-1 to TRBJ2-3; 8 nucleotides align to TRBD1. The J segment lost 3 bases and the V segment lost 5 bases, leaving 6 bases of the junction unmatched. The CDR3 sequence is 15 residues long. Per the germline V gene, CDR1 is KGHDR and CDR2 is SFDVKD. The CDR3 bases are TGTGCCACCAGTGCCGTAGGACAGGGAACAGATACGCAGTATTTT. This sequence encodes CATSAVGQGTDTQYF.

In this sample, this clonotype turned up a few times. A single base separates this from a much larger clone, so it may be a read error. This sequence joins TRBV19 and TRBJ1-5; no firm D call. CDR1 and CDR2 from the germline V gene are LNHDA and SQIVND (reference sequence). The CDR3 is made up of 15 amino acids. V gave up 3 bases and J gave up 0 bases, with 9 bases separating them. The CDR3 region has the DNA TGTGCCAGTAGTATCACGAGCGATAGCAATCAGCCCCAGCATTTT. It codes for CASSITSDSNQPQHF.

The rearrangement uses TRBV4-1 and TRBJ2-7, with TRBD2 as a possible D gene (6 bases). CDR1 and CDR2 (germline): MGHRA, YSYEKL. Trimming stripped 3 bases from V and 4 bases from J, with 16 bases between. The CDR3 has 15 residues. The CDR3 protein is CASSQKAGGRYEQYF. As DNA, the CDR3 is TGCGCCAGCAGCCAGAAAGCTGGGGGGAGGTACGAGCAGTACTTC.

The V gene is TRBV13, the J gene TRBJ2-1, with 7 bases aligning to TRBD2. The CDR3 is made up of 16 amino acids. Germline trimming cut 7 bases from V and 7 bases from J; bases unmatched to any gene: 16. Germline assignment: CDR1 PRHDT and CDR2 FYEKMQ (reference sequence). CDR3 sequence reads: CASTDWGRARRNEQFF. For the CDR3, the DNA is TGTGCCAGCACCGATTGGGGGAGGGCCCGGCGAAATGAGCAGTTCTTC.

For this clonotype: It may be a read error: a sequence one base away is much more abundant. The CDR3 region is CASSIGQRSNQPQHF. The CDR3 DNA is TGTGCCAGCAGCATCGGACAGCGTAGCAATCAGCCCCAGCATTTT. V and J are TRBV7-9 and TRBJ1-5; D might be TRBD1 (6 bases). The CDR3 sequence is 15 residues long. CDR1 is SEHNR, CDR2 FQNEAQ, per germline (reference sequence). V dropped 5 bases and J dropped 0 bases, with 11 bases sitting between them.

The chain uses TRBV19 and TRBJ2-7, with 7 bases matching TRBD1. The length of the CDR3 is 14 residues. The junction had 5 bases not matched to a gene; V was cut back by 1 base and J by 5 bases. CDR1 and CDR2 from the germline V gene are LNHDA and SQIVND (reference sequence). As DNA, the CDR3 is TGTGCCAGTAGTATAGGACAGGGAACCCACGAGCAGTACTTC. This gives the protein CASSIGQGTHEQYF.

This clonotype showed up just a few times. V and J are TRBV4-1 and TRBJ2-7; 13 bases align to TRBD2. V gave up 1 base and J gave up 2 bases; unmatched junction bases: 5. CDR3 length: 17 amino acids. CDR1 MGHRA and CDR2 YSYEKL come from the germline V gene. The CDR3 loop reads CASSQASGLAGAYEQYF. The CDR3 DNA reads TGCGCCAGCAGCCAAGCATCTGGACTAGCGGGAGCCTACGAGCAGTACTTC.

On this clonotype: A read error may be the cause here, since a much bigger clone is one base away. V gene TRBV9 combines with J gene TRBJ2-3; D remains ambiguous. Deletions cut 7 bases from V and 1 base from J, with 16 bases between. Germline V gene sequence: CDR1 SGDLS, CDR2 YYNGEE. The CDR3 length is 15 residues. As DNA, the CDR3 is TGTGCCAGCGGCTCCCGCCCTACGGGCACAGATACGCAGTATTTT. It is translated as CASGSRPTGTDTQYF.

Ten or more counts support this clonotype. J is TRBJ2-5 and V is TRBV6-1, with 12 bases lining up with TRBD2. The V segment lost 11 bases and the J segment 1 base; nucleotides outside the gene matches: 5. Germline-derived CDR1 and CDR2 are MNHNS and SASEGT. This CDR3 has 14 residues. The CDR3 here is CAGSSGGAQETQYF. The CDR3 nucleotides read TGTGCCGGATCTAGCGGGGGGGCCCAAGAGACCCAGTACTTC.

In this sample, this clonotype turned up many times. The J gene is TRBJ2-5, the V gene TRBV2, with TRBD2 matching over 11 bases. Germline CDR1 SNHLY, CDR2 FYNNEI. The CDR3 loop spans 15 amino acids. The J segment lost 0 bases and the V segment lost 4 bases, leaving 1 base of the junction unmatched. Here the CDR3 reads CASSGLAGHQETQYF. CDR3 coding DNA: TGTGCCAGCAGTGGACTAGCGGGACACCAAGAGACCCAGTACTTC.

Only one count was recorded for this clonotype. The J gene is TRBJ2-7, the V gene TRBV11-2, with a weak D call TRBD1 (6 bases). The V gene's germline CDR1 is SGHAT and CDR2 FQNNGV. The V end lost 10 bases, the J end lost 2 bases, and 18 bases lay between the germline ends. The CDR3 is made up of 14 amino acids. The CDR3 here is CATRRPGVTYEQYF. CDR3 nucleotide sequence: TGTGCCACACGGAGACCAGGGGTGACCTACGAGCAGTACTTC.

This clonotype appeared a few times. The chain employs TRBV5-1 and TRBJ1-2; 9 positions agree with TRBD1. The CDR3 covers 14 residues. The V segment lost 3 bases and the J segment 8 bases; nucleotides outside the gene matches: 8. The germline gives CDR1 SGHRS, CDR2 YFSETQ. Here the CDR3 reads CASSSSGQGRGYTF. In nucleotides, the CDR3 is TGCGCCAGCAGCTCAAGTGGACAGGGGCGCGGCTACACCTTC.

This clonotype was detected ten times or more. The genes are TRBV18 and TRBJ2-1; 8 bases are a match to TRBD1. From germline, CDR1 is KGHSH and CDR2 LQKENI. With V trimmed by 2 bases and J by 4 bases, 7 bases remained unmatched. This CDR3 is 16 amino acids long. The CDR3 protein is CASSPSTGAMYNEQFF. CDR3 bases: TGTGCCAGCTCACCATCGACAGGGGCCATGTACAATGAGCAGTTCTTC.

This clonotype has a count of ten or more. The chain combines TRBV6-5 with TRBJ2-3, with a possible D match to TRBD1 (5 bases). The V end lost 3 bases, the J end lost 5 bases, and 21 bases lay between the germline ends. Germline values: CDR1 MNHEY, CDR2 SVGAGI. The CDR3 loop spans 17 amino acids. This CDR3 reads CASSYRSAGPQGDTQYF. The CDR3 DNA follows: TGTGCCAGCAGTTATCGGTCTGCAGGCCCGCAGGGAGATACGCAGTATTTT.

This clonotype was counted at least ten times. The CDR3 nucleotides are TGTGCCAGCAGCTTAGCGTACGGCTATGGCTACACCTTC. Protein product: CASSLAYGYGYTF. J is TRBJ1-2 and V is TRBV7-9, with D uncertain. This CDR3 spans 13 amino acids. The germline V gene has CDR1 SEHNR and CDR2 FQNEAQ (reference sequence). V was clipped by 0 bases and J by 4 bases, with 6 bases between them. Full variable domain (outside the CDR3, taken from reference TRBV7-9 and TRBJ1-2): DTGVSQNPRHKITKRGQNVTFRCDPISEHNRLYWYRQTLGQGPEFLTYFQNEAQLEKSRLLSDRFSAERPKGSFSTLEIQRTEQGDSAMYLCASSLAYGYGYTFGSGTRLTVV.

This clonotype appeared many times. This chain uses TRBV24-1 with TRBJ2-7; D possibly corresponds to TRBD1 (6 bases). The CDR3 totals 14 residues. The germline CDR1 and CDR2 sequences are KGHDR and SFDVKD. Trimming removed 3 bases at V and 1 base at J, with 9 bases between. CDR3 DNA sequence: TGTGCCACCAGTGATGACAGGCCTTCCTACGAGCAGTACTTC. Residues: CATSDDRPSYEQYF.

Remarks on this clonotype: It is unclear where the CDR3 begins or ends on the DNA, so no DNA is shown, and the CDR3 is as TCRdb lists it. The chain is built from TRBV29-1 and TRBJ2-7; no check of the table's D call, TRBD1, against the DNA was made. Germline values: CDR1 SQVTM, CDR2 ANQGSEA. The CDR3 is 24 residues long, ends included. The CDR3 reads CSVDSALYLCASSQEVGTGYEQYF.

The chain joins TRBV20-1 to TRBJ1-6; tentative D call: TRBD1 (5 bases). V lost 1 base and J lost 3, with 13 bases in between. The length of the CDR3 is 16 residues. CDR1 is DFQATT, CDR2 SNEGSKA, per germline (reference sequence). The CDR3 reads CSARVSMGLYNSPLHF. The CDR3 nucleotides are TGCAGTGCTAGAGTTTCCATGGGACTCTATAATTCACCCCTCCACTTT.

This clonotype was counted many times. The V and J genes are TRBV30 and TRBJ2-7; 7 bases are shared with TRBD2. Germline values: CDR1 GTSNPN, CDR2 SVGIG (reference sequence). The CDR3 runs 12 residues. Germline trimming cut 0 bases from V and 5 bases from J; bases unmatched to any gene: 1. This CDR3 is CAWSVGGNEQYF. CDR3 nucleotides: TGTGCCTGGAGTGTGGGGGGGAACGAGCAGTACTTC.

This chain uses TRBV5-5 with TRBJ2-1, with TRBD1 identical over 11 bases. V dropped 6 bases and J dropped 4; count of bases not matched to a gene: 9. CDR1 and CDR2 (germline): SGHKS, YYEKEE (reference sequence). This CDR3 comprises 16 residues. CDR3 loop: CASTTRDRGVYNEQFF. The CDR3 coding sequence is TGTGCCAGCACGACCCGGGACAGGGGGGTTTACAATGAGCAGTTCTTC. The full variable domain, rest sourced from reference TRBV5-5 and TRBJ2-1, is DAGVTQSPTHLIKTRGQQVTLRCSPISGHKSVSWYQQVLGQGPQFIFQYYEKEERGRGNFPDRFSARQFPNYSSELNVNALLLGDSALYLCASTTRDRGVYNEQFFGPGTRLTVL.

In this sample, this clonotype turned up many times. The rearrangement joins TRBV20-1 to TRBJ1-1, with a weak D call TRBD1 (6 bases). Germline CDR1 is DFQATT and CDR2 is SNEGSKA (reference sequence). This CDR3 is 15 amino acids long. V gave up 3 bases and J gave up 4 bases, with 18 bases separating them. This CDR3 is CSASPGTRGATEAFF. Written as DNA, the CDR3 is TGCAGTGCTAGTCCTGGAACTAGGGGGGCCACTGAAGCTTTCTTT.

Only a few counts were recorded for this clonotype. The genes are TRBV4-1 and TRBJ1-1, with 7 nucleotides matching TRBD1. Trimming cost V 4 bases and J 8 bases; bases outside gene matches: 10. The CDR3 has 14 amino acids. CDR1 is MGHRA, CDR2 YSYEKL, per germline. CDR3 protein: CASSRLDRELEAFF. CDR3 sequence (DNA): TGCGCCAGCAGCCGCCTTGACAGGGAGTTGGAAGCTTTCTTT.

The DNA for the CDR3 is TGTGCCAGCAGCAAAGGGACAGGGGGTGGGGAGAAACTGTTTTTT. Amino acids: CASSKGTGGGEKLFF. This chain connects TRBV7-3 to TRBJ1-4; 11 bases fit TRBD1. The CDR3 has 15 residues. CDR1 and CDR2 from the germline V gene are SGHTA and FQGTGA. Unmatched junction bases numbered 10, after V lost 5 bases and J lost 11 bases.

This clonotype was counted between two and nine times. A much more abundant neighbour one base away suggests this may be a read error. This rearrangement joins TRBV6-2 or TRBV6-3 to TRBJ1-6; D unclear. The germline V gene has CDR1 MNHEY and CDR2 SVGEGT. The CDR3 has 16 residues. DNA for the CDR3: TGTGCCTGCAGTTATAGGTGGAGCTCCTATAATTCACCCCTCCACTTT. This codes for CACSYRWSSYNSPLHF.

This clonotype was counted once. This chain links TRBV11-3 with TRBJ2-5; 8 nucleotides align to TRBD1. J gave up 4 bases and V 5 bases, and 12 bases lay outside the gene matches. The CDR3 runs 16 residues. Germline CDR1 reads SGHNT; CDR2 reads YENEEA. In DNA, the CDR3 is TGTGCCAGCAGCGTCAGCAGGGGGCTTAGTCGAGAGACCCAGTACTTC. Amino acid sequence: CASSVSRGLSRETQYF.

This clonotype has at least ten counts. The chain links TRBV6-1 to TRBJ1-2, with TRBD1 identical over 8 bases. From germline, CDR1 is MNHNS and CDR2 SASEGT. V shed 6 bases and J 6 bases; nucleotides not matched to a gene: 12. The CDR3 is made up of 15 amino acids. CDR3 protein: CASSTRTGSVDGYTF. The CDR3 DNA follows: TGTGCCAGCAGCACGCGGACAGGGTCTGTGGATGGCTACACCTTC.

This clonotype was counted many times. CDR3 nucleotide sequence: TGTGCCATCAGTGAGATGGGACACCCGATTGCCTACGAGCAGTACTTC. It translates to CAISEMGHPIAYEQYF. V and J are TRBV10-3 and TRBJ2-7, with D possibly TRBD1 on 6 matching bases. Germline-derived CDR1 and CDR2 are ENHRY and SYGVKD. Trimming shortened V by 2 bases and J by 2 bases, and 16 bases separated the two germline ends. This CDR3 is 16 amino acids long.

The table lists this clonotype with many counts. The chain uses TRBV6-6 and TRBJ2-1, with 9 bases lining up with TRBD1. The germline CDR1 and CDR2 sequences are MNHNY and SVGAGI (reference sequence). The ends lost 0 bases at V and 7 bases at J; junction bases unmatched: 10. This CDR3 contains 17 residues. CDR3 bases: TGTGCCAGCAGTTACTCGAAGGCCTGGGACAGGGTAAATGAGCAGTTCTTC. It specifies CASSYSKAWDRVNEQFF.

This clonotype was counted at least ten times. The J gene is TRBJ1-2, the V gene TRBV7-8; 7 bases match TRBD1. Germline V gene lookup returns CDR1 SGHVS and CDR2 FQNEAQ. The length of the CDR3 is 15 residues. V shed 4 bases, J shed 8 bases, and the junction held 13 bases outside the gene matches. CDR3 loop: CASSSHRDSYSGYTF. DNA for the CDR3: TGTGCCAGCAGCTCGCACCGGGACAGTTACTCGGGCTACACCTTC.